This TCR beta chain was sequenced for a study of cytomegalovirus exposure and HLA in healthy donors. Study results and caveats: The majority of CMV-associated TCR beta chains were reported as apparently HLA-restricted in a later analysis. A few of the chains that were CMV-associated were confirmed in vitro to be specific for CMV antigens. Later on, a genetic analysis was performed. It linked a missense variant in DCLRE1C with V- and J-gene trimming of TCR beta.

13 Jbeta primers and 60 Vbeta primers were used for the PCR. Some clones are missing from TCRdb's copy, which holds only in-frame ones; the method was immunoSEQ multiplex PCR. The sample records fewer than 200,000 clones, approximately 71% being singletons. V lost 3 bases and J lost 2, with 19 bases in between. The CDR3 totals 18 residues. For this clone: Its matching antigen is unknown.

Sequencing was done on a sample of PBMCs. The genes are TRBV23-1 and TRBJ1-4; D is possibly TRBD1 (6 bases). TRBV23-1 falls under the ORF class, with uncertain function. This TCR came from a woman between 18 and 29 years old in good health and CMV-seropositive. Here the CDR3 DNA reads TGCGCCAGCAGTCAGGGGGCGCGGTCCCCACCGACTAATGAAAAACTGTTTTTT. Protein: CASSQGARSPPTNEKLFF.